The 15 T cell receptor beta chains below all came from one sample that was sequenced in a study of chemoradiotherapy in HPV16-positive cancers. Clones were sequenced by immunoSEQ multiplex PCR, and TCRdb holds only the in-frame ones, with some missing. Among under 20,000 clones listed, around four fifths were seen once. The sample consisted of blood, taken from a patient who underwent chemoradiotherapy. The receptors come from a human donor with HPV-associated anogenital cancer.

The chain employs TRBV10-3 and TRBJ2-7; the D call may be TRBD1 or TRBD2 (5 bases each). The CDR3 is 16 residues long. Trimming left V 9 bases short and J 0 bases short, with 21 bases between. Germline assignment: CDR1 ENHRY and CDR2 SYGVKD. CDR3 protein: CAIRGAEGRGSYEQYF. CDR3 sequence (DNA): TGTGCCATAAGGGGAGCCGAAGGCAGAGGCTCCTACGAGCAGTACTTC.

CDR3 coding DNA: TGTGCCAGCAGTTTATGGTGCCCTCGGCACCTTAACCCCTGCGAGCAGTACTTC. Residues: CASSLWCPRHLNPCEQYF. The chain recombines TRBV28 with TRBJ2-7; D is unresolved. The CDR3 runs 18 residues. Trimming removed 0 bases from V and 6 bases from J, with 24 bases in between. The germline gives CDR1 MDHEN, CDR2 SYDVKM.

This clone was picked up one time. V usage is TRBV5-8 and J usage is TRBJ2-4; 7 positions agree with TRBD2. CDR3 length equals 13 residues. The germline V gene encodes CDR1 SGHTS and CDR2 YDEGEE. V dropped 0 bases and J dropped 6; count of bases not matched to a gene: 0. CDR3 DNA sequence: TGTGCCAGCAGCTTGGGGGGGGGAAACATTCAGTACTTC. Protein product: CASSLGGGNIQYF.

The gene calls are TRBV6-5 and TRBJ2-7; no reliable D call. The CDR3 loop spans 11 amino acids. CDR1 and CDR2 (germline): MNHEY, SVGAGI. V lost 4 bases and J 5 bases, leaving 6 bases between the germline ends. The CDR3 DNA reads TGTGCCAGCAGTTCTGGGGACGAGCAGTACTTC. The encoded protein is CASSSGDEQYF.

The chain uses TRBV10-3 and TRBJ2-1; D is possibly TRBD1 (5 bases). This CDR3 has 15 amino acids. With 6 bases removed from V and 0 bases from J, the gap between germline ends came to 12 bases. The germline V gene encodes CDR1 ENHRY and CDR2 SYGVKD. CDR3 protein: CAIRPGQGSYNEQFF. The DNA for the CDR3 is TGTGCCATCAGGCCAGGTCAGGGCTCCTACAATGAGCAGTTCTTC.

J is TRBJ2-7 and V is TRBV7-6; D unclear. V was shortened by 5 bases and J by 9 bases, with 14 bases between the two germline ends. The V gene's germline CDR1 is SGHVS and CDR2 FNYEAQ. This CDR3 region has 12 residues. CDR3 loop: CASSGVGPVQYF. The CDR3 region has the DNA TGTGCCAGCAGCGGGGTCGGGCCGGTGCAGTACTTC.

The chain is built from TRBV27 and TRBJ1-4, with D uncertain. This CDR3 has 16 amino acids. The V gene lost 3 bases and the J gene lost 0 bases, with 11 bases spanning the gap. Germline lookup yields CDR1 MNHEY and CDR2 SMNVEV (reference sequence). CDR3 amino acids: CASSFVPAATNEKLFF. CDR3 coding DNA: TGTGCCAGCAGTTTCGTGCCGGCTGCAACTAATGAAAAACTGTTTTTT.

V and J are TRBV7-9 and TRBJ2-7; D is perhaps TRBD1 (6 bases). Per the germline V gene, CDR1 is SEHNR and CDR2 is FQNEAQ (reference sequence). V gave up 4 bases and J gave up 5 bases, with 12 bases separating them. This CDR3 comprises 13 residues. The CDR3 DNA sequence: TGTGCCAGCAGCTCTACAGGGCTCCACGAGCAGTACTTC. Protein product: CASSSTGLHEQYF.

The chain combines TRBV2 with TRBJ2-3, with 7 bases identical to TRBD1. This CDR3 spans 14 amino acids. Unmatched junction bases numbered 3, after V lost 4 bases and J lost 2 bases. CDR1 is SNHLY, CDR2 FYNNEI, per germline. CDR3 DNA: TGTGCCAGCAGTGGGACAGGCTACACAGATACGCAGTATTTT. Translating gives CASSGTGYTDTQYF. Full variable domain (missing parts from reference TRBV2 and TRBJ2-3): EPEVTQTPSHQVTQMGQEVILRCVPISNHLYFYWYRQILGQKVEFLVSFYNNEISEKSEIFDDQFSVERPDGSNFTLKIRSTKLEDSAMYFCASSGTGYTDTQYFGPGTRLTVL.

The chain has TRBV5-4 and TRBJ2-7, with 8 nucleotides matching TRBD2. Germline CDR1 SGHNT, CDR2 YYREEE (reference sequence). The CDR3 runs 15 residues. Trimming cost V 2 bases and J 1 base; bases outside gene matches: 5. CDR3 sequence: CASSLSAGDSYEQYF. The CDR3 region has the DNA TGTGCCAGCAGCTTATCAGCGGGGGATTCCTACGAGCAGTACTTC.

This clone was recorded only once. V and J are TRBV14 and TRBJ1-6, with D maybe TRBD1 (6 bases). V shed 0 bases and J shed 7 bases, with 19 bases lying between them. Germline values: CDR1 SGHDN, CDR2 FVKESK. The CDR3 is made up of 18 amino acids. The CDR3 loop is CASSQEGGAWGLNSPLHF. CDR3 bases: TGTGCCAGCAGCCAAGAAGGGGGGGCGTGGGGCCTAAATTCACCCCTCCACTTT.

The rearrangement links TRBV29-1 to TRBJ2-2; D not certain. CDR1 is SQVTM, CDR2 ANQGSEA, per germline. V gave up 6 bases and J gave up 2 bases, with 7 bases separating them. The length of the CDR3 is 12 residues. The CDR3 sequence is CSVATNTGELFF. The CDR3 bases are TGCAGCGTAGCGACTAACACCGGGGAGCTGTTTTTT.

The genes are TRBV2 and TRBJ2-2, with unresolved D. CDR3 length equals 15 residues. Germline loops: CDR1 SNHLY, CDR2 FYNNEI. The germline V and J ends were trimmed by 7 bases and 7 bases, with 19 bases remaining between them. The CDR3 DNA follows: TGTGCCAGCACCAGGTCGTTATCAGGCGACGGGGAGCTGTTTTTT. Translated: CASTRSLSGDGELFF.

The V and J genes are TRBV11-2 and TRBJ2-1; 12 bases line up with TRBD2. Germline V gene lookup returns CDR1 SGHAT and CDR2 FQNNGV. V lost 4 bases, J lost 4 bases, and 2 bases stayed unmatched. The CDR3 length is 15 residues. CDR3 sequence reads: CASSWTSGEYNEQFF. CDR3 bases: TGTGCCAGCAGCTGGACTAGCGGGGAATACAATGAGCAGTTCTTC. The full variable domain, its missing parts supplied by reference TRBV11-2 and TRBJ2-1, is EAGVAQSPRYKIIEKRQSVAFWCNPISGHATLYWYQQILGQGPKLLIQFQNNGVVDDSQLPKDRFSAERLKGVDSTLKIQPAKLEDSAVYLCASSWTSGEYNEQFFGPGTRLTVL.

This rearrangement joins TRBV7-9 to TRBJ1-1, with a possible D match to TRBD1 (5 bases). Germline V gene sequence: CDR1 SEHNR, CDR2 FQNEAQ (reference sequence). V was clipped by 6 bases and J by 0 bases, with 17 bases between them. This CDR3 is built from 16 residues. The CDR3 coding sequence is TGTGCCAGCAGGTCAGGGTTTGGGAACATGAACACTGAAGCTTTCTTT. It specifies CASRSGFGNMNTEAFF.